This record looks at one T cell receptor beta chain sequence and its context. Its target is unknown. With a much larger clone just one base away, this may be a read error. CDR1 is KGHSH and CDR2 is LQKENI in the germline V gene. This CDR3 is built from 16 residues. This sample was taken from a study of T cells in Graves' hyperthyroidism and ophthalmopathy. Authors of the study amplified TCR beta CDR3 regions from RNA transcripts. Using the HTBI primer set, a first-round RT-PCR was run on the TCR CDR3. TCRdb independently ran MiXCR on the multiplex PCR reads; one entry per CDR3 protein. Found here are hundreds of thousands of distinct CDR3 sequences, approximately 15% of them singletons; the top ten hold around 13%. Study findings and constraints: A model built on 13 V-J features separated ophthalmopathy from stable hyperthyroidism.

This clonotype was obtained from a woman in her fifties or sixties with Graves' ophthalmopathy. This chain links TRBV18 with TRBJ2-1, with 11 positions matching TRBD2. The sample taken for sequencing was blood. CDR3 sequence: CASSDTSGSSCNEQFF. The CDR3, as DNA: TGTGCCAGCTCAGACACTAGCGGGAGCTCCTGCAATGAGCAGTTCTTC. The full variable domain, rest sourced from reference TRBV18 and TRBJ2-1, is NAGVMQNPRHLVRRRGQEARLRCSPMKGHSHVYWYRQLPEEGLKFMVYLQKENIIDESGMPKERFSAEFPKEGPSILRIQQVVRGDSAAYFCASSDTSGSSCNEQFFGPGTRLTVL.